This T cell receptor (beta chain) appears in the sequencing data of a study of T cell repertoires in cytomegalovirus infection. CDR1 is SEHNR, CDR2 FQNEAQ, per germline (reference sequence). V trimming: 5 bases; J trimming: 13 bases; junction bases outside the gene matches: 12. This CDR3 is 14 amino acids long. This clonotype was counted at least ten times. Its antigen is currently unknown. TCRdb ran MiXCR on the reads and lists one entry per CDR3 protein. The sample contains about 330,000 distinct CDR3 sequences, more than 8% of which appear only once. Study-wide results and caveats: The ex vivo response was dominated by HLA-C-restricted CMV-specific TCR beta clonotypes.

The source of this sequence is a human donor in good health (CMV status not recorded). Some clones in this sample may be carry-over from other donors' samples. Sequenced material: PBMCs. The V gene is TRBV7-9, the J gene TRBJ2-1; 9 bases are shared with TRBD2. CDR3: CASSPRLSGRPQFF. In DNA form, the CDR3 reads TGTGCCAGCAGCCCGCGACTAAGCGGGAGGCCCCAGTTCTTC.